One sample yielded the 17 T cell receptor beta chains listed below, sequenced in a study of T cells expressing NK-cell markers. TCRdb derives one entry per CDR3 protein from the 5' RACE reads, leaving out DNA. This sample's table reports a few hundred thousand distinct CDR3 sequences. The sample consisted of blood T cells: a sorted CD56 or NKG2C T cell subset, CD4+ or CD8+ T cells, or bulk PBMC T cells (not recorded which). The receptor set was obtained from a woman aged 45-65 years in good health.

The gene calls are TRBV10-2 and TRBJ1-6. The CDR3 is made up of 16 amino acids. CDR1 is WSHSY and CDR2 is SAAADI in the germline V gene. The CDR3 spells CASSISGGSYNSPLHF.

The chain joins TRBV4-2 to TRBJ1-1; TCRdb outputs TRBD1, but without DNA this stays unchecked. The CDR3 totals 16 residues. Germline assignment: CDR1 LGHNA and CDR2 YNFKEQ. CDR3 amino acids: CASSQEGAGRTTEAFF.

V gene TRBV19 combines with J gene TRBJ1-1; as DNA is missing, the TRBD1 call by TCRdb cannot be tested. Germline values: CDR1 LNHDA, CDR2 SQIVND (reference sequence). The CDR3 length is 17 residues. This CDR3 is CASSILPTGAANTEAFF.

The CDR3 here is CSVGEPPGTRWYNEQFF. J is TRBJ2-1 and V is TRBV29-1; TCRdb reports TRBD2, a call that lacks DNA to check it against. This CDR3 region has 17 residues. Germline values: CDR1 SQVTM, CDR2 ANQGSEA.

The CDR3 is CASAKTEPEAFF. V is TRBV12-5 and J is TRBJ1-1. Per germline, CDR1 LGHNT and CDR2 FRNRAP. This CDR3 is 12 amino acids long. The full variable domain, with the rest looked up from reference TRBV12-5 and TRBJ1-1, is DARVTQTPRHKVTEMGQEVTMRCQPILGHNTVFWYRQTMMQGLELLAYFRNRAPLDDSGMPKDRFSAEMPDATLATLKIQPSEPRDSAVYFCASAKTEPEAFFGQGTRLTVV.

The chain joins TRBV20-1 to TRBJ2-1; the D gene TCRdb calls, TRBD2, cannot be checked with no DNA. The CDR3 spans 14 residues. In germline, CDR1 is DFQATT, CDR2 SNEGSKA (reference sequence). The CDR3 is CSATPGTSGNEQFF.

The V call is TRBV13, the J call TRBJ1-5; there is no DNA to check the TCRdb D call of TRBD1. CDR1 is PRHDT, CDR2 FYEKMQ, per germline (reference sequence). The CDR3 length is 15 residues. This CDR3 is CASSFGQGSNQPQHF.

This CDR3 reads CASTSFILGLTYEQYF. V usage is TRBV12-3 or TRBV12-4 and J usage is TRBJ2-7. This CDR3 is built from 16 residues.

The chain employs TRBV14 and TRBJ2-2; the TCRdb call, TRBD2, lacks DNA for checking. The CDR3 has 15 residues. CDR1 SGHDN and CDR2 FVKESK come from the germline V gene. The CDR3 loop is CASSQLAGGPWELFF.

J is TRBJ2-1 and V is TRBV7-6. Per the germline V gene, CDR1 is SGHVS and CDR2 is FNYEAQ. CDR3 length equals 12 residues. The CDR3 sequence is CASSLQENEQFF. The full variable domain, rest sourced from reference TRBV7-6 and TRBJ2-1, is GAGVSQSPRYKVTKRGQDVALRCDPISGHVSLYWYRQALGQGPEFLTYFNYEAQQDKSGLPNDRFSAERPEGSISTLTIQRTEQRDSAMYRCASSLQENEQFFGPGTRLTVL.

V is TRBV5-1 and J is TRBJ2-7. CDR3 size: 12 residues. Germline CDR1 is SGHRS and CDR2 is YFSETQ. CDR3 protein: CASSLQERKQYF.

This chain uses TRBV6-9 with TRBJ2-5; TCRdb's D call, TRBD2, is unchecked because there is no DNA. The germline V gene has CDR1 MNHGY and CDR2 SVAAGI. This CDR3 has 16 residues. CDR3 protein: CASSSELAGFQETQYF.

The chain joins TRBV11-2 to TRBJ2-2; with no DNA, the TCRdb D assignment of TRBD1 cannot be verified. The CDR3 loop spans 13 amino acids. Germline V CDR1 and CDR2: SGHAT, FQNNGV. The CDR3 loop reads CASSPQGTGELFF.

The chain uses TRBV7-8 and TRBJ2-1; TCRdb calls TRBD2, which cannot be checked without DNA. Germline V lookup: CDR1 SGHVS, CDR2 FQNEAQ. The CDR3 contains 18 residues. The CDR3 loop reads CASSSLFRRPDSSNEQFF. Full variable domain (remainder filled in from reference TRBV7-8 and TRBJ2-1): GAGVSQSPRYKVAKRGQDVALRCDPISGHVSLFWYQQALGQGPEFLTYFQNEAQLDKSGLPSDRFFAERPEGSVSTLKIQRTQQEDSAVYLCASSSLFRRPDSSNEQFFGPGTRLTVL.

V usage is TRBV6-5 and J usage is TRBJ2-3; TCRdb outputs TRBD2, but without DNA this stays unchecked. CDR3 length equals 15 residues. Germline CDR1 MNHEY, CDR2 SVGAGI. The CDR3 reads CASSPVGSSTDTQYF.

This chain connects TRBV4-2 to TRBJ2-3; the TCRdb call, TRBD1, lacks DNA for checking. The germline CDR1 and CDR2 sequences are LGHNA and YNFKEQ. This CDR3 is 16 amino acids long. The CDR3 loop reads CASSQVSASSTDTQYF.

This chain connects TRBV7-7 to TRBJ2-1; TCRdb's D call of TRBD2 is untestable without DNA. Germline CDR1 and CDR2: SSHAT and FNYEAQ (reference sequence). The CDR3 is 17 residues long. This CDR3 is CASSDGVSGRATHEQFF.